This TCR beta chain was captured by sequencing in a study of CD8+ T cells in alopecia areata. CDR3 size: 14 residues. In germline, CDR1 is MNHNS, CDR2 SASEGT. V lost 7 bases to trimming and J lost 0 bases; unmatched junction nucleotides: 3. It was cDNA, reverse transcribed from extracted RNA, that served as the sequencing template. Here immunoSEQ multiplex PCR was the method, and the copy in TCRdb shows in-frame clones only, minus some. This sample has 200,000 to 250,000 clones, with under 75% found just once. The treatment denotes: oral pan-JAK inhibitor, 5-10 mg twice daily. Collected material from alopecia areata patients comprised lesional scalp punch biopsies and peripheral blood.

The sequence was collected from a human donor with alopecia areata. The V call is TRBV6-1, the J call TRBJ2-1; 7 nucleotides line up with TRBD1. The sample here was CD4+ T cells sorted from blood, taken at week 4, from a patient treated with tofacitinib. For the CDR3, the DNA is TGTGCCAGCAAGGGACAGAGCTCCTACAATGAGCAGTTCTTC. Residues: CASKGQSSYNEQFF.